This T cell receptor (beta chain) was sequenced in a study of shared clonotypes between healthy human individuals. Germline values: CDR1 SGDLS, CDR2 YYNGEE. V gave up 0 bases and J gave up 6 bases; unmatched junction bases: 4. The CDR3 extends over 15 amino acids. TCRdb keeps only in-frame clones here, not all; method: immunoSEQ multiplex PCR. The sample records around 500,000 clones, 60% to 80% being singletons. The source of this sequence is a woman in her thirties or forties in good health. Some clones in this sample may be carry-over from other donors' samples. The specimen was PBMCs. This chain joins TRBV9 and TRBJ2-1; 9 bases agree with TRBD2. The CDR3 spells CASSVDGGRANEQFF. The CDR3 nucleotides read TGTGCCAGCAGCGTAGATGGCGGGAGGGCCAATGAGCAGTTCTTC.